The 7 T cell receptor beta chains listed next were all sequenced from one sample in a study of T cells after somatic rescue of genetic block. Repertoires were generated with immunoSEQ multiplex PCR, while TCRdb's copy carries only in-frame clones and drops some. The table includes some 70,000 clones, around 90% detected once. The specimen was peripheral blood mononuclear cells (PBMCs). These receptors all come from a man younger than 40.

The V and J genes are TRBV7-2 and TRBJ2-5; weak D call: TRBD1 (5 bases). The CDR3 contains 16 residues. Per the germline V gene, CDR1 is SGHTA and CDR2 is FQGNSA. V was trimmed by 1 base and J by 0 bases, leaving 12 bases between them. The CDR3 loop is CASSLGGSAHQETQYF. As DNA, the CDR3 is TGTGCCAGCAGCTTAGGGGGCTCGGCGCACCAAGAGACCCAGTACTTC.

The chain has TRBV6-4 and TRBJ2-7; D possibly corresponds to TRBD2 (5 bases). The CDR3 extends over 10 amino acids. CDR1 is MRHNA and CDR2 is SNTAGT in the germline V gene. Trimming pared 9 bases from V and 6 bases from J, leaving 9 bases between. The CDR3: CARSGSEQYF. The CDR3 nucleotides read TGTGCCAGGTCGGGAAGCGAGCAGTACTTC.

The chain joins TRBV4-3 to TRBJ1-2; 7 bases map to TRBD1. The junction had 5 bases not matched to a gene; V was cut back by 0 bases and J by 7 bases. Germline V gene data show CDR1 as LGHNA and CDR2 as YSLEER. CDR3 length: 14 amino acids. CDR3 DNA: TGCGCCAGCAGCCAAGACAGGGGGTCCGGTGGCTACACCTTC. Translated, it gives CASSQDRGSGGYTF.

This chain connects TRBV12-2 to TRBJ2-1; the table names TRBD2, a call not compared with the DNA. TRBV12-2 is designated a pseudogene. The CDR3 consists of 21 residues. DNA for the CDR3: TGTGCAAGTCGCTTAGCGCGGGTGGGGAGAAGAACTAGCGGGAGTTACAATGAGCAGTTCTTC. Translating it yields CASRLARVGRRTSGSYNEQFF.

The chain couples TRBV19 to TRBJ1-1; D is ambiguous. Trimming took off 6 bases at V and 3 bases at J, with 14 bases between the two ends. The CDR3 consists of 14 residues. Germline loops: CDR1 LNHDA, CDR2 SQIVND (reference sequence). This CDR3 is CASRREYGDTEAFF. CDR3 coding DNA: TGTGCCAGTAGACGGGAATACGGGGACACTGAAGCTTTCTTT.

The chain links TRBV10-3 to TRBJ1-5; D is undetermined. V lost 11 bases and J 5 bases, leaving 22 bases between the germline ends. CDR3 length: 15 residues. Germline V gives CDR1 ENHRY, CDR2 SYGVKD. CDR3 in DNA: TGTGCCCACCACAAGGTCAGGCGTTCGGATCAGCCCCAGCATTTT. This encodes CAHHKVRRSDQPQHF.

This clone was counted between two and nine times. The rearrangement links TRBV15 to TRBJ1-6; TRBD1 might be the D (5 bases). Trimming cost V 6 bases and J 5 bases, with 11 bases left between them. This CDR3 has 14 residues. The V gene's germline CDR1 is LNHNV and CDR2 YYDKDF (reference sequence). The CDR3 spells CATREGANNSPLHF. The CDR3 region has the DNA TGTGCCACCAGGGAAGGGGCGAATAATTCACCCCTCCACTTT.